This T cell receptor beta chain is from a study of identical twins. TCRdb reprocessed the 5' RACE reads with MiXCR, giving one entry per CDR3 protein. The data show hundreds of thousands of distinct CDR3 sequences, over 15% seen once. Trimming removed 7 bases at V and 5 bases at J, with 21 bases between. Germline V lookup: CDR1 SEHNR, CDR2 FQNEAQ (reference sequence). This CDR3 region has 16 residues. Remarks on this clonotype: Its antigen remains unknown.

Study-level points and caveats: Weaker excess twin sharing was observed in beta out-of-frame sequences. Carriage of fewer insertions was seen in abundant cord blood beta clonotypes, whereas memory repertoires showed none.

The sample also formed part of further work on T cells expressing NK-cell markers. This second study notes: Each of roughly six donors carried dominant NKG2C+ clonotypes accounting for roughly 1.0-7.0% of CD8+ T cells.

The chain carries TRBV7-9 and TRBJ2-1, with D possibly being TRBD1 (6 bases). Specimen: PBMCs. The source of this sequence is a woman between 18 and 29 years old in good health. This CDR3 reads CASNPGVWEKDNEQFF. The CDR3 DNA follows: TGTGCCAGCAACCCAGGGGTGTGGGAGAAGGACAATGAGCAGTTCTTC.